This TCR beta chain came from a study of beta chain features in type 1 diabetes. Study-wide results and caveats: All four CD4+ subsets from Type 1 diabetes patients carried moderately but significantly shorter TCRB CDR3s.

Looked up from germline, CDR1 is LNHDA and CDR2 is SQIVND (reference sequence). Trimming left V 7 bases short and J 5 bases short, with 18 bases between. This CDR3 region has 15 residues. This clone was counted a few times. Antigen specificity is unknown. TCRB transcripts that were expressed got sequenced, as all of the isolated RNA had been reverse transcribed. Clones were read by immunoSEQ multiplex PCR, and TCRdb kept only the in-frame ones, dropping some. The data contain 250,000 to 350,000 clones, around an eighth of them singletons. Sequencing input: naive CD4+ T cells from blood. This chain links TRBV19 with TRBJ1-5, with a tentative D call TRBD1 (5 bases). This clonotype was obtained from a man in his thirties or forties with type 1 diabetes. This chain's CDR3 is CASTRGVFADQPQHF. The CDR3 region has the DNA TGTGCCAGTACCCGGGGGGTGTTCGCTGATCAGCCCCAGCATTTT.